These 26 T cell receptor beta chains came from one sample sequenced in a study of blood T cell repertoires in COVID-19. Profiled with immunoSEQ multiplex PCR; TCRdb holds only in-frame clones, not every one. This sample has roughly 120,000 clones; more than 75% occur once, and the top ten carry 25% to 30%. Material: peripheral blood. The receptors originated from a woman in her 70s with acute or convalescent COVID-19.

This rearrangement joins TRBV12-5 to TRBJ2-2; 9 positions agree with TRBD1. The CDR3 is made up of 16 amino acids. Germline V lookup: CDR1 LGHNT, CDR2 FRNRAP. V shed 5 bases, J shed 4 bases, and the junction held 8 bases outside the gene matches. For the CDR3, the DNA is TGTGCTAGTGGTATACAACAGGGGGCGGTCACCGGGGAGCTGTTTTTT. Residues: CASGIQQGAVTGELFF.

The V and J genes are TRBV7-3 and TRBJ1-1, with D hard to call. The germline V gene encodes CDR1 SGHTA and CDR2 FQGTGA. The V end was cut by 0 bases, the J end by 7 bases, with 15 bases between. CDR3 length equals 15 residues. The CDR3 is CASSLTRLSRGEAFF. Here the CDR3 DNA reads TGTGCCAGCAGCTTAACGCGCCTCTCTCGGGGTGAAGCTTTCTTT.

J is TRBJ1-2 and V is TRBV15; no reliable D call. Germline CDR1 is LNHNV and CDR2 is YYDKDF (reference sequence). This CDR3 contains 16 residues. V lost 3 bases and J 0 bases, leaving 14 bases between the germline ends. The CDR3 loop is CATSSGSVGANYGYTF. The CDR3 nucleotides read TGTGCCACCAGCAGTGGTTCGGTGGGAGCTAACTATGGCTACACCTTC.

The chain combines TRBV2 with TRBJ1-6; maybe TRBD1 (5 bases). Trimming took 7 bases from V and 7 from J, leaving 17 bases between them. This CDR3 is built from 15 residues. Per the germline V gene, CDR1 is SNHLY and CDR2 is FYNNEI. CDR3: CASTGRGTGNSPLHF. DNA of the CDR3: TGTGCCAGCACCGGTCGGGGGACGGGAAATTCACCCCTCCACTTT.

In its sample, this clone was seen once. The rearrangement links TRBV4-1 to TRBJ2-7; D call uncertain. Germline-derived CDR1 and CDR2 are MGHRA and YSYEKL. V shed 4 bases and J shed 3 bases, with 10 bases lying between them. CDR3 size: 13 residues. The CDR3 DNA reads as TGCGCCAGCAGCCCACAGACCCTCTACGAGCAGTACTTC. Encoded protein: CASSPQTLYEQYF.

This sequence joins TRBV27 and TRBJ2-3; 12 nucleotides agree with TRBD2. The CDR3 totals 14 residues. V lost 7 bases to trimming and J lost 7 bases; unmatched junction nucleotides: 6. Per germline, CDR1 MNHEY and CDR2 SMNVEV (reference sequence). The CDR3 spells CASTTGLAGHTQYF. The CDR3 DNA follows: TGTGCCAGCACTACGGGACTAGCGGGTCATACGCAGTATTTT.

In its sample, this clone was seen once. This chain connects TRBV2 to TRBJ1-1; 8 nucleotides match TRBD1. Unmatched junction bases numbered 3, after V lost 0 bases and J lost 3 bases. The CDR3 is made up of 15 amino acids. Per the germline V gene, CDR1 is SNHLY and CDR2 is FYNNEI. CDR3 sequence: CASSEAQGAYTEAFF. DNA for the CDR3: TGTGCCAGCAGTGAAGCGCAGGGGGCCTACACTGAAGCTTTCTTT.

The rearrangement joins TRBV18 to TRBJ1-5, with D possibly being TRBD1 (5 bases). The CDR3 sequence is 14 residues long. Germline assignment: CDR1 KGHSH and CDR2 LQKENI. V lost 6 bases and J lost 3, with 12 bases in between. The CDR3 bases are TGTGCCAGCTCTCCCGACAGCACCAATCAGCCCCAGCATTTT. It encodes CASSPDSTNQPQHF.

The V call is TRBV4-1, the J call TRBJ1-2; no clear D gene. CDR3 length: 13 amino acids. V dropped 0 bases and J dropped 2 bases, with 4 bases sitting between them. The germline V gene encodes CDR1 MGHRA and CDR2 YSYEKL. As DNA, the CDR3 is TGCGCCAGCAGCCAAGACGGGAACTATGGCTACACCTTC. This encodes CASSQDGNYGYTF.

This sequence joins TRBV28 and TRBJ1-2; D unresolved. Trimming shortened V by 6 bases and J by 8 bases, and 13 bases separated the two germline ends. Germline values: CDR1 MDHEN, CDR2 SYDVKM. The CDR3 extends over 12 amino acids. The CDR3 bases are TGTGCCAGCAGCCCGCGGGGAACGGGCTACACCTTC. Its translation: CASSPRGTGYTF.

The rearrangement links TRBV7-3 to TRBJ2-3, with TRBD2 matching 8 bases. The junction had 2 bases not matched to a gene; V was cut back by 3 bases and J by 3 bases. The CDR3 length is 14 residues. The germline V gene has CDR1 SGHTA and CDR2 FQGTGA. CDR3 sequence reads: CASSLGLETDTQYF. The CDR3 DNA reads TGTGCCAGCAGCTTGGGACTAGAAACAGATACGCAGTATTTT.

In this sample, this clone turned up a few times. This sequence joins TRBV29-1 and TRBJ1-6; 7 nucleotides agree with TRBD1. Per germline, CDR1 SQVTM and CDR2 ANQGSEA. This CDR3 contains 14 residues. The junction had 6 bases not matched to a gene; V was cut back by 4 bases and J by 6 bases. CDR3 coding DNA: TGCAGCGTTGGGGCAGGGGGAGGTAATTCACCCCTCCACTTT. It encodes CSVGAGGGNSPLHF.

The chain links TRBV7-2 to TRBJ1-2; possible D gene TRBD1, 6 bases. The CDR3 runs to 13 residues. Trimming shortened V by 2 bases and J by 8 bases, and 12 bases separated the two germline ends. Germline loops: CDR1 SGHTA, CDR2 FQGNSA. In DNA form, the CDR3 reads TGTGCCAGCAGCTTATTTGCAGGGGACGGCTACACCTTC. As protein: CASSLFAGDGYTF.

The chain joins TRBV10-3 to TRBJ2-3, with TRBD1 matching 9 bases. This CDR3 contains 13 residues. The ends lost 11 bases at V and 1 base at J; junction bases unmatched: 4. The germline V gene encodes CDR1 ENHRY and CDR2 SYGVKD. CDR3 loop: CAAGQGGTDTQYF. In nucleotides, the CDR3 is TGTGCCGCGGGACAGGGAGGCACAGATACGCAGTATTTT.

The chain carries TRBV7-4 and TRBJ2-1, with D unclear. CDR1 and CDR2 from the germline V gene are SGHVT and SQSDAQ. This CDR3 has 13 residues. The V gene lost 8 bases and the J gene lost 6 bases, with 14 bases spanning the gap. The chain's CDR3 is CASPLLHGNEQFF. The CDR3 nucleotides are TGTGCCAGCCCCCTACTTCATGGCAATGAGCAGTTCTTC.

This clone was seen only once. The chain combines TRBV18 with TRBJ2-7, with D possibly being TRBD2 (5 bases). Germline V gives CDR1 KGHSH, CDR2 LQKENI. V lost 6 bases and J 3 bases, leaving 15 bases between the germline ends. The CDR3 covers 14 residues. The CDR3, as DNA: TGTGCCAGCTCCCCCCCCACTAGAGACTACGAGCAGTACTTC. This translates into CASSPPTRDYEQYF.

The chain carries TRBV5-1 and TRBJ1-4; D possibly corresponds to TRBD1 (5 bases). V shed 0 bases and J shed 0 bases, with 6 bases lying between them. The length of the CDR3 is 15 residues. Germline V CDR1 and CDR2: SGHRS, YFSETQ. CDR3 protein: CASSLAGATNEKLFF. DNA of the CDR3: TGCGCCAGCAGCTTGGCGGGGGCAACTAATGAAAAACTGTTTTTT.

This chain links TRBV11-3 with TRBJ1-2; 7 nucleotides align to TRBD1. Germline-derived CDR1 and CDR2 are SGHNT and YENEEA. The CDR3 extends over 13 amino acids. The J segment lost 9 bases and the V segment lost 1 base, leaving 5 bases of the junction unmatched. In nucleotides, the CDR3 is TGTGCCAGCAGCTTAGTGCCGGGACAGCGCTACACCTTC. The encoded protein is CASSLVPGQRYTF.

V usage is TRBV20-1 and J usage is TRBJ2-5; D is unresolved. The germline gives CDR1 DFQATT, CDR2 SNEGSKA (reference sequence). Trimming took 5 bases from V and 5 from J, leaving 9 bases between them. CDR3 length: 11 residues. The CDR3 protein is CSADSGETQYF. The CDR3 DNA follows: TGCAGTGCTGACTCTGGGGAGACCCAGTACTTC.

The rearrangement uses TRBV2 and TRBJ2-3; the D gene is possibly TRBD1 (5 bases). The CDR3 runs to 12 residues. Deletions cut 4 bases from V and 9 bases from J, with 11 bases between. Germline CDR1 reads SNHLY; CDR2 reads FYNNEI. CDR3 coding DNA: TGTGCCAGCAGTGGGCAGGGCCACACGCAGTATTTT. This translates into CASSGQGHTQYF.

As DNA, the CDR3 is TGTGCCAGCTCACCGGGAACCCCAGGGTACGAGCAGTACTTC. Translation gives CASSPGTPGYEQYF. The chain uses TRBV18 and TRBJ2-7; TRBD1 might be the D (5 bases). The CDR3 totals 14 residues. The germline CDR1 and CDR2 sequences are KGHSH and LQKENI. V was cut by 3 bases and J by 4 bases, with 13 bases left in between.

This clone appeared a few times. CDR3 nucleotide sequence: TGTGCCAGCAGCTTAGCCGGACAGGCCCTAACGGCTTTCTTT. Its protein product is CASSLAGQALTAFF. The chain carries TRBV7-9 and TRBJ1-1; 7 positions match TRBD1. Germline CDR1 is SEHNR and CDR2 is FQNEAQ (reference sequence). This CDR3 contains 14 residues. J was trimmed by 11 bases and V by 0 bases; bases with no gene match: 9. Looking up the rest from reference TRBV7-9 and TRBJ1-1 gives the full variable domain: DTGVSQNPRHKITKRGQNVTFRCDPISEHNRLYWYRQTLGQGPEFLTYFQNEAQLEKSRLLSDRFSAERPKGSFSTLEIQRTEQGDSAMYLCASSLAGQALTAFFGQGTRLTVV.

This rearrangement joins TRBV12-3 or TRBV12-4 to TRBJ1-1; no clear D. The CDR3 length is 12 residues. Trimming removed 6 bases from V and 8 bases from J, with 13 bases in between. The CDR3, as DNA: TGTGCCAGCAGCCCACTGCGGAGGGAAGCTTTCTTT. This translates into CASSPLRREAFF.

The rearrangement links TRBV18 to TRBJ1-2; 10 bases are shared with TRBD1. The J segment lost 2 bases and the V segment lost 4 bases, leaving 7 bases of the junction unmatched. Germline CDR1 is KGHSH and CDR2 is LQKENI. The CDR3 runs 16 residues. CDR3 DNA sequence: TGTGCCAGCTCACGGGGACAGGGGAGTACCAACTATGGCTACACCTTC. Encoded protein: CASSRGQGSTNYGYTF.

This chain links TRBV12-2 with TRBJ1-2; the D segment call TRBD1 is taken from the table without a DNA check. TRBV12-2 is a listed pseudogene. CDR3 length equals 19 residues. The CDR3 loop reads CASRLPPPIPDILGYGYTF. The DNA for the CDR3 is TGTGCAAGTCGCTTACCCCCTCCCATACCGGACATTCTCGGCTATGGCTACACCTTC.

The CDR3 coding sequence is TGTGCCAGCAGTTCCTCCCTGGGACTAGCGGGGGGAGATGAGCAGTACTTC. Translation gives CASSSSLGLAGGDEQYF. The chain joins TRBV28 to TRBJ2-7, with 15 bases matching TRBD2. J was trimmed by 7 bases and V by 4 bases; bases with no gene match: 11. The CDR3 totals 17 residues. From germline, CDR1 is MDHEN and CDR2 SYDVKM. Combining the CDR3 with reference TRBV28 and TRBJ2-7 gives the whole variable domain DVKVTQSSRYLVKRTGEKVFLECVQDMDHENMFWYRQDPGLGLRLIYFSYDVKMKEKGDIPEGYSVSREKKERFSLILESASTNQTSMYLCASSSSLGLAGGDEQYFGPGTRLTVT.